This T cell receptor beta chain was recovered during a study of control samples from healthy donors and cancer patients. This clone appeared a single time. Germline values: CDR1 SGHNT, CDR2 YENEEA. Between the trimmed V and J ends, which lost 2 bases and 4 bases, there was a span of 5 bases. CDR3 length equals 12 residues. Clones were read by immunoSEQ multiplex PCR, and TCRdb kept only the in-frame ones, dropping some. The sample consists of some 120,000 clones, about 93% of them appearing once. The sequence came from a young man in good health. Sequencing was performed on blood. The chain has TRBV11-3 and TRBJ1-1; unclear D gene. CDR3 sequence: CASSLSTTEAFF. The DNA of the CDR3 is TGTGCCAGCAGCTTATCCACCACTGAAGCTTTCTTT.